The TCR beta chain under discussion was sequenced for a study of long-term antiretroviral therapy in people with HIV. In regard to this clone: Its target is not known.

A v3.0 immunoSEQ assay was performed at survey level. Repertoires were generated with immunoSEQ multiplex PCR, while TCRdb's copy carries only in-frame clones and drops some. The sample has tens of thousands of clones, approximately 86% seen once; the top ten hold more than 9%. V lost 0 bases and J lost 0, with 13 bases in between. The germline V gene encodes CDR1 SEHNR and CDR2 FQNEAQ (reference sequence). The CDR3 contains 17 residues. Whole-study results and caveats: Controls had broader CDR3 length ranges than HIV repertoires did.

The sample was unsorted PBMCs, taken 1.6 years after starting antiretroviral therapy. The rearrangement joins TRBV7-9 to TRBJ2-3; D is uncertain. The TCR originated in a middle-aged man with HIV. The chain's CDR3 is CASSLAGLDRSTDTQYF. DNA of the CDR3: TGTGCCAGCAGCTTAGCAGGGTTGGACCGCAGCACAGATACGCAGTATTTT.